This T cell receptor (beta chain) is from a study of shared clonotypes between healthy human individuals. Study in general: Researchers drew samples from a couple of women and three men aged 18 to 49.

Notes on the study in general: Naive subsets tended to show greater estimated richness than memory subsets. Represented diversity, genetic and exposure-history alike, was limited by few donors.

Concerning this clone itself: Its antigen is not identified.

Method: immunoSEQ multiplex PCR; TCRdb's copy keeps in-frame clones and lacks some. The sample records about 800,000 clones, 96% being singletons. Germline V gene sequence: CDR1 SGHTA, CDR2 FQGTGA. This CDR3 contains 14 residues. Trimming took 1 base from V and 8 from J, leaving 12 bases between them. CD45RO negativity and positive selection for CCR7 defined naive CD8 cells, a population that excluded terminally differentiated effector memory CD45RA+ cells. All donors were Caucasian adults living in Nashville, Tennessee. Specimen: naive CD8+ T cells sorted from blood. The chain employs TRBV7-3 and TRBJ2-1, with D possibly being TRBD1 (5 bases). The sequence was collected from a man aged 25-40 years in good health. The CDR3 region is CASSLIAGMDEQFF. In DNA form, the CDR3 reads TGTGCCAGCAGCTTAATTGCAGGGATGGATGAGCAGTTCTTC.